The rows below give T cell receptor beta chains drawn from one sample of a study of cytomegalovirus exposure and HLA in healthy donors. Sequencing used immunoSEQ multiplex PCR; TCRdb keeps in-frame clones, though not all of them. The table lists 150,000 to 250,000 clones, 80% to 90% of them singletons. Material for sequencing was PBMCs. These receptors were collected from a woman aged 25 to 39 in good health and CMV-seropositive. The CDR3 runs from the conserved cysteine through the conserved F or W. A D gene is named only where the DNA matches it firmly. Only some rows state a clone size, as once, few, many or a class for expanded clones.

v_gene	j_gene	abundance	d_gene	CDR3aa	CDR3nt
TRBV5-1	TRBJ1-1	NA	NA	CASSLEGRGMAEAFF	TGCGCCAGCAGCTTGGAGGGCAGGGGTATGGCTGAAGCTTTCTTT
TRBV25-1	TRBJ2-3	NA	TRBD2	CASQDGAGGPKDTQYF	TGTGCCAGCCAGGATGGAGCGGGAGGGCCCAAAGATACGCAGTATTTT
TRBV6-5	TRBJ2-6	NA	TRBD2	CASSYGGAGANVLTF	TGTGCCAGCAGTTACGGGGGGGCTGGGGCCAACGTCCTGACTTTC
TRBV9	TRBJ2-1	NA	TRBD2	CASSGGAGVSYNEQFF	TGTGCCAGCAGCGGCGGAGCGGGAGTGTCCTACAATGAGCAGTTCTTC
TRBV2	TRBJ2-7	NA	NA	CASTGESGEQYF	TGTGCCAGCACTGGAGAATCGGGCGAGCAGTACTTC
TRBV6-5	TRBJ2-7	NA	NA	CASSYSGTSSYEQYF	TGTGCCAGCAGTTACTCTGGGACAAGCTCCTACGAGCAGTACTTC
TRBV7-2	TRBJ1-1	NA	NA	CADSDSPNTEAFF	TGTGCCGACTCAGATTCGCCGAACACTGAAGCTTTCTTT
TRBV20-1	TRBJ2-7	NA	NA	CSAPRNYEQYF	TGCAGTGCGCCTAGGAATTACGAGCAGTACTTC
TRBV11-3	TRBJ2-5	NA	TRBD2	CASSWTSGRGETQYF	TGTGCCAGCAGCTGGACTAGCGGGAGGGGGGAGACCCAGTACTTC
TRBV19	TRBJ2-3	NA	TRBD2	CASSRGGDTQYF	TGTGCCAGTAGCCGGGGGGGAGATACGCAGTATTTT
TRBV19	TRBJ2-4	few	TRBD2	CASRLTGTSGLAQYF	TGTGCCAGTAGATTAACCGGGACTAGCGGTCTGGCACAGTACTTC
TRBV18	TRBJ2-5	few	TRBD1	CASSPDRTGSRETQYF	TGTGCCAGCTCACCCGATCGGACAGGGTCGAGGGAGACCCAGTACTTC
TRBV12-5	TRBJ1-3	NA	TRBD1	CASGLGQGIDGNTIYF	TGTGCTAGTGGTTTGGGACAGGGGATAGATGGAAACACCATATATTTT
TRBV15	TRBJ1-1	NA	TRBD1	CATSGLQGARTEAFF	TGTGCCACCAGCGGCCTACAGGGGGCGCGAACTGAAGCTTTCTTT
TRBV2	TRBJ1-1	NA	TRBD1	CASSPLDRGYTEAFF	TGTGCCAGCAGTCCCCTGGACAGGGGGTACACTGAAGCTTTCTTT
TRBV7-9	TRBJ2-5	once	NA	CASSLLGRGETQYF	TGTGCCAGCAGCTTATTGGGCAGGGGAGAGACCCAGTACTTC
TRBV5-1	TRBJ2-7	NA	TRBD1	CASSTTGQMYEQYF	TGCGCCAGCAGCACGACAGGGCAGATGTACGAGCAGTACTTC
TRBV18	TRBJ2-6	NA	TRBD2	CASSPVGGGQANVLTF	TGTGCCAGCTCACCCGTGGGCGGGGGGCAGGCCAACGTCCTGACTTTC
TRBV6-1	TRBJ1-2	NA	NA	CASINPNYGYTF	TGTGCCAGCATTAATCCTAACTATGGCTACACCTTC
TRBV30	TRBJ1-3	NA	NA	CAWTTGNTIYF	TGTGCCTGGACTACTGGAAACACCATATATTTT
TRBV25-1	TRBJ2-1	NA	TRBD1	CASSEFGTALSSYNEQFF	TGTGCCAGCAGTGAATTCGGGACAGCCTTGAGCTCCTACAATGAGCAGTTCTTC
TRBV2	TRBJ1-1	NA	TRBD1	CASRKTGGGMNTEAFF	TGTGCCAGCAGAAAAACAGGGGGAGGAATGAACACTGAAGCTTTCTTT
TRBV2	TRBJ2-1	NA	TRBD2	CASSLLAAYNEQFF	TGTGCCAGCAGTTTGCTAGCGGCTTACAATGAGCAGTTCTTC
TRBV5-6	TRBJ2-3	NA	NA	CASSLGLETDTQYF	TGTGCCAGCAGCTTGGGACTAGAAACCGATACGCAGTATTTT